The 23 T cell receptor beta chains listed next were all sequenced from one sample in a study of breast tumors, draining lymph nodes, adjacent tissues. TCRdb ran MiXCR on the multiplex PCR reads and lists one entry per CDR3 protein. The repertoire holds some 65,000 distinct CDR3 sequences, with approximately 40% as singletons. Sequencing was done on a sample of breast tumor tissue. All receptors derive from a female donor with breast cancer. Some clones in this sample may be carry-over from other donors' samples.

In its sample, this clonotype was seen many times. The chain's CDR3 is CSVSGTSDDEQFF. The CDR3 region has the DNA TGCAGCGTCTCCGGGACTAGTGACGATGAGCAGTTCTTC. V is TRBV29-1 and J is TRBJ2-1; 8 bases map to TRBD2. Germline CDR1 is SQVTM and CDR2 is ANQGSEA. There are 13 residues in the CDR3. With 6 bases clipped from V and 8 bases from J, the junction kept 9 bases outside the gene matches.

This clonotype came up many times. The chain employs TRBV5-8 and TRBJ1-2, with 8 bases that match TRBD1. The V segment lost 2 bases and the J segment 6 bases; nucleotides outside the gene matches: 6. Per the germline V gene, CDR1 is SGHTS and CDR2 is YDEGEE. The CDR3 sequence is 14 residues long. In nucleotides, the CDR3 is TGTGCCAGCAGCTTTGGACAGGGCCGCCATGGCTACACCTTC. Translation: CASSFGQGRHGYTF.

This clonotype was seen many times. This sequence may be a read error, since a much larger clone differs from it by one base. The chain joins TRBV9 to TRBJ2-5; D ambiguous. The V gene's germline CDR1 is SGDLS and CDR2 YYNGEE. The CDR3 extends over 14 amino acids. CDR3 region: CASSVGHGQETQSF. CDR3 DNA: TGTGCCAGCAGCGTAGGTCACGGCCAAGAGACCCAGTCCTTC. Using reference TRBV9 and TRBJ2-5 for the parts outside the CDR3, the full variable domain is DSGVTQTPKHLITATGQRVTLRCSPRSGDLSVYWYQQSLDQGLQFLIQYYNGEERAKGNILERFSAQQFPDLHSELNLSSLELGDSALYFCASSVGHGQETQSFGPGTRLLVL.

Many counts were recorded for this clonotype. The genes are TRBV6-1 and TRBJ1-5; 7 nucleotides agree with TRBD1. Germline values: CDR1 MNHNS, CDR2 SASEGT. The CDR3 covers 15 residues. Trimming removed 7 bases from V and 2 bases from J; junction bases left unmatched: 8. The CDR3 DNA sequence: TGTGCCAGCACCTCAGGGGGGGCTGGCAATCAGCCCCAGCATTTT. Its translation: CASTSGGAGNQPQHF.

CDR3 nucleotide sequence: TGTGCCAGCTGGACTAGCGGGAGTGTTGACGAGCAGTACTTC. It translates to CASWTSGSVDEQYF. This chain joins TRBV7-9 and TRBJ2-7; 13 bases agree with TRBD2. CDR1 and CDR2 from the germline V gene are SEHNR and FQNEAQ (reference sequence). Unmatched junction bases numbered 6, after V lost 8 bases and J lost 5 bases. The CDR3 sequence is 14 residues long.

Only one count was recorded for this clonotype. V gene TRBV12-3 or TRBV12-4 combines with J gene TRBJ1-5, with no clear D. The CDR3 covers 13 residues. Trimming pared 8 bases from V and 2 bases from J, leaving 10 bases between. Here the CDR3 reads CASLESGNQPQHF. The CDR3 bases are TGTGCCAGCTTAGAGTCGGGCAATCAGCCCCAGCATTTT.

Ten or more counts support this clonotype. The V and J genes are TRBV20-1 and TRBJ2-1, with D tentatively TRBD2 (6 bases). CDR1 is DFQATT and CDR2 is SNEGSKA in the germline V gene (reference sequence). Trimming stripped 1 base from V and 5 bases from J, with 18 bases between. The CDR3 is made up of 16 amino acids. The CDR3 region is CSARVIGTPGDNEQFF. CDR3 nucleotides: TGCAGTGCTAGAGTGATCGGGACCCCGGGGGACAATGAGCAGTTCTTC.

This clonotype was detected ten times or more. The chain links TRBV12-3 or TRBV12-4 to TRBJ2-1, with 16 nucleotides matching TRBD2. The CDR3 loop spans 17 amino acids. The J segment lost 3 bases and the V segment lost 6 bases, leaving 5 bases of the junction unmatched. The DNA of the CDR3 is TGTGCCAGCAGGGGGACTAGCGGGAGGGTGAACTACAATGAGCAGTTCTTC. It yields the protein CASRGTSGRVNYNEQFF.

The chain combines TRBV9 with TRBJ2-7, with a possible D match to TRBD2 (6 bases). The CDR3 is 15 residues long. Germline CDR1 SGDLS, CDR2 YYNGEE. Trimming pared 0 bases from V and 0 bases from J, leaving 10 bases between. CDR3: CASSVGRDYSYEQYF. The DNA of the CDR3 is TGTGCCAGCAGCGTAGGGCGGGATTACTCCTACGAGCAGTACTTC.

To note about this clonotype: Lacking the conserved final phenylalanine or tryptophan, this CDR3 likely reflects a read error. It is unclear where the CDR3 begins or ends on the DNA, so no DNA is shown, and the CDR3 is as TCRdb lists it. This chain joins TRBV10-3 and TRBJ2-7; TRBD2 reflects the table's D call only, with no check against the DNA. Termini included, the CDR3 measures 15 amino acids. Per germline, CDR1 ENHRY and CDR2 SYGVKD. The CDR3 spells CASSLGVWGSYEQDL.

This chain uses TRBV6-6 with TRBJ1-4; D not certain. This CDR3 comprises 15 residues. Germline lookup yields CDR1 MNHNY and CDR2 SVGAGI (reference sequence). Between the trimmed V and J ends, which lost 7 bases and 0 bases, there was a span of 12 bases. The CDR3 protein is CASKQTLPTNEKLFF. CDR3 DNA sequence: TGTGCCAGCAAACAGACGCTACCAACTAATGAAAAACTGTTTTTT.

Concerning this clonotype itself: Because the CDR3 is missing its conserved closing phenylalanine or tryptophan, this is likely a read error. The CDR3 DNA follows: TGCAGTGCTAGTGGACAGGGCAATCAGCCCCAGCATGGT. This translates into CSASGQGNQPQHG. The chain couples TRBV20-1 to TRBJ1-5; TRBD1 matches at 7 bases. The CDR3 spans 13 residues. J was trimmed by 2 bases and V by 3 bases; bases with no gene match: 1. Germline assignment: CDR1 DFQATT and CDR2 SNEGSKA (reference sequence).

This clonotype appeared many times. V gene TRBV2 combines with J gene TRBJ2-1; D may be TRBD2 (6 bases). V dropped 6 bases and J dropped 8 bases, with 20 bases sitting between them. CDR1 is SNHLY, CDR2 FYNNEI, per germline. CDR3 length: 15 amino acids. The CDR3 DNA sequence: TGTGCCAGCAGCGCTTGGAGGGACTCCCGCGATGAGCAGTTCTTC. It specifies CASSAWRDSRDEQFF.

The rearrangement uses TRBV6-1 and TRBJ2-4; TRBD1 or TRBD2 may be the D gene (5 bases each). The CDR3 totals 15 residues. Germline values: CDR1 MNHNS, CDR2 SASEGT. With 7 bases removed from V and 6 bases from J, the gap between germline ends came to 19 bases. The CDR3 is CASKSYRDGRNIQYF. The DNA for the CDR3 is TGTGCCAGCAAATCCTACCGGGACGGTAGAAACATTCAGTACTTC.

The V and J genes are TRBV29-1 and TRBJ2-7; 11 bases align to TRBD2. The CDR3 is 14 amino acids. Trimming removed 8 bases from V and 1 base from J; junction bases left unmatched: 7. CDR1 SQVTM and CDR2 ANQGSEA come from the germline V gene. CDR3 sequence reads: CSSATSGSSYEQYF. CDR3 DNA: TGCAGCTCCGCAACTAGCGGGAGTTCCTACGAGCAGTACTTC.

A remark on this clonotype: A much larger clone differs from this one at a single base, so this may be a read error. This chain's CDR3 is CSARQGHTLTNEQFF. The CDR3 DNA reads as TGCAGTGCTCGACAGGGACACACTCTTACCAATGAGCAGTTCTTC. The chain combines TRBV20-1 with TRBJ2-1; 7 bases line up with TRBD1. The J segment lost 6 bases and the V segment lost 5 bases, leaving 13 bases of the junction unmatched. Germline lookup yields CDR1 DFQATT and CDR2 SNEGSKA (reference sequence). The CDR3 runs 15 residues.

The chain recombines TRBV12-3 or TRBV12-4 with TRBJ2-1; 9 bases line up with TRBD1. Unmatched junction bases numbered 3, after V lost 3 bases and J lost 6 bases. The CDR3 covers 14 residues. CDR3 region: CASSLGTGPNEQFF. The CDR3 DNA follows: TGTGCCAGCAGTTTGGGGACAGGGCCCAATGAGCAGTTCTTC.

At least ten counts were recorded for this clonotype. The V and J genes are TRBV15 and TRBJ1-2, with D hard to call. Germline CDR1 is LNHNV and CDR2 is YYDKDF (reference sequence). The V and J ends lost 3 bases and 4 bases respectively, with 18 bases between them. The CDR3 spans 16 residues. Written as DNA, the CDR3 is TGTGCCACCAGCAGTTCCTTCATCAAAAACATCTATGGCTACACCTTC. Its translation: CATSSSFIKNIYGYTF.

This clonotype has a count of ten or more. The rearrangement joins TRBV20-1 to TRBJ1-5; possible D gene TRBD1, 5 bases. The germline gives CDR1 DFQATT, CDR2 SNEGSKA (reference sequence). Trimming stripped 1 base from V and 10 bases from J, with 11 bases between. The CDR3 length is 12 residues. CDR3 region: CSARATGSPQHF. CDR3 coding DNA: TGCAGTGCTAGAGCAACAGGCAGCCCCCAGCATTTT.

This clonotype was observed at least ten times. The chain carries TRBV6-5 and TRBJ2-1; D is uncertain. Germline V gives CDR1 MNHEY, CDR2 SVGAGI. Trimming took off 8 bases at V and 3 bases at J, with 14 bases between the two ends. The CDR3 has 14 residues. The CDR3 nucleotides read TGTGCCAGCTCCCTAGGTTTGGTCTACAATGAGCAGTTCTTC. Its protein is CASSLGLVYNEQFF.

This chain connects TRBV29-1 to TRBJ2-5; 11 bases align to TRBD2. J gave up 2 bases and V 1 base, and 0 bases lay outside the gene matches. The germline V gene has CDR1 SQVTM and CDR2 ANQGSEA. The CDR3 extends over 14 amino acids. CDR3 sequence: CSVEVAGGQETQYF. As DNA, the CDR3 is TGCAGCGTTGAAGTAGCGGGGGGGCAAGAGACCCAGTACTTC.

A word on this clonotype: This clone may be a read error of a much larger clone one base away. CDR3 nucleotide sequence: TGCGCCAGCAGTGAGAACGGGGAAAACATTCAGTACTTC. Residues: CASSENGENIQYF. The chain has TRBV10-1 and TRBJ2-4, with D possibly being TRBD2 (5 bases). This CDR3 region has 13 residues. The V and J ends lost 2 bases and 5 bases respectively, with 7 bases between them. Germline V lookup: CDR1 WNHNN, CDR2 SYGVQD (reference sequence).

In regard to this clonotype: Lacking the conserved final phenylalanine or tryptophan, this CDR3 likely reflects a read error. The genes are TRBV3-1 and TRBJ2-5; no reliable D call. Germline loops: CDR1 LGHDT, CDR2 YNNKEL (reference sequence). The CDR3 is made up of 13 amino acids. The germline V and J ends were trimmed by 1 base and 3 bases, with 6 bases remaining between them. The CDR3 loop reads CASSQVGKETQYL. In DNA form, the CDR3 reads TGTGCCAGCAGCCAAGTTGGAAAAGAGACCCAGTACCTC.